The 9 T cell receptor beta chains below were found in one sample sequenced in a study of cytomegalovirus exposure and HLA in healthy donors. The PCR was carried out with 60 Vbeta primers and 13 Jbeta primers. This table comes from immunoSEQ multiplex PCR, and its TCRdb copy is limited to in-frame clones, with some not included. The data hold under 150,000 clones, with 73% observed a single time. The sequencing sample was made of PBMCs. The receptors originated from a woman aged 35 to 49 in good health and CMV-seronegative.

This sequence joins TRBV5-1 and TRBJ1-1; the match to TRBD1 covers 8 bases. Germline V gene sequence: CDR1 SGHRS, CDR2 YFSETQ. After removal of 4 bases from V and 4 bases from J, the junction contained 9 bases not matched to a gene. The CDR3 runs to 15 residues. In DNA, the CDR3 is TGCGCCAGCAGCCCCGGACAGGGTAGGGGCACTGAAGCTTTCTTT. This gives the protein CASSPGQGRGTEAFF. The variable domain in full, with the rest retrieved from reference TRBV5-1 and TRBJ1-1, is KAGVTQTPRYLIKTRGQQVTLSCSPISGHRSVSWYQQTPGQGLQFLFEYFSETQRNKGNFPGRFSGRQFSNSRSEMNVSTLELGDSALYLCASSPGQGRGTEAFFGQGTRLTVV.

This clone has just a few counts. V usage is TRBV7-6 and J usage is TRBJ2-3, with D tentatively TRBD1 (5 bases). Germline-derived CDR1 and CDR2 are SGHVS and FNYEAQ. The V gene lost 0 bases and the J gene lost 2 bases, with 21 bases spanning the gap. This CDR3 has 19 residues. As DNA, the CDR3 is TGTGCCAGCAGCTTAGCGCTTTGGCTGTCCGACAGAAACACAGATACGCAGTATTTT. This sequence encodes CASSLALWLSDRNTDTQYF.

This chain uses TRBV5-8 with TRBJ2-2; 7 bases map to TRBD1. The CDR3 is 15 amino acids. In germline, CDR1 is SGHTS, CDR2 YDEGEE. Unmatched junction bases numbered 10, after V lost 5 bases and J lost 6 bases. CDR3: CASSRRDSVPGELFF. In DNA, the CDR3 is TGTGCCAGCAGTCGACGGGACAGTGTTCCCGGGGAGCTGTTTTTT.

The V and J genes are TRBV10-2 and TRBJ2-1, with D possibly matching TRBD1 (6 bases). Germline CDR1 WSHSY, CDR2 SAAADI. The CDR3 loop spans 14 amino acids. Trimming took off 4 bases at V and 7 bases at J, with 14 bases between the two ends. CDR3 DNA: TGCGCCAGCAGTGCTGGACAGTCTCAAAATGAGCAGTTCTTC. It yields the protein CASSAGQSQNEQFF.

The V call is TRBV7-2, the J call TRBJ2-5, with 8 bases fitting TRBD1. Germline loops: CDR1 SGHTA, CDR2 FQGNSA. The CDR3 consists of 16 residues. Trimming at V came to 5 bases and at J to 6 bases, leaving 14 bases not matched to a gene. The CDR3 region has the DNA TGTGCCAGCAGCCAAGGGACAGGCCTATTCTTGAAGACCCAGTACTTC. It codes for CASSQGTGLFLKTQYF.

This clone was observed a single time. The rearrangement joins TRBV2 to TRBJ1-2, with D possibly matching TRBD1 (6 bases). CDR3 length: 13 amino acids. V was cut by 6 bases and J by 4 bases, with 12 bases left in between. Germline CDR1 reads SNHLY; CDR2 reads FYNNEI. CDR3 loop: CASSTRQAYGYTF. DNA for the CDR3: TGTGCCAGCAGCACACGACAGGCCTATGGCTACACCTTC.

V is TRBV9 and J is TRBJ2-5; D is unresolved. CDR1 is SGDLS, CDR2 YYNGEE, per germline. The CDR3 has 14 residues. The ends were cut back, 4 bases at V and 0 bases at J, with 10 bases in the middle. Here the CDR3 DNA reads TGTGCCAGCAGCCCCCCTGAGGACCAAGAGACCCAGTACTTC. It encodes CASSPPEDQETQYF.

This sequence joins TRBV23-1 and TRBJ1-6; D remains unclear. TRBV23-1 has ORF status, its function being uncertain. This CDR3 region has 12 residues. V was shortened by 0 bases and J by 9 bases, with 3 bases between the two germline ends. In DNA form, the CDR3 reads TGCGCCAGCAGTCAATCTAGTTCACCCCTCCACTTT. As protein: CASSQSSSPLHF.

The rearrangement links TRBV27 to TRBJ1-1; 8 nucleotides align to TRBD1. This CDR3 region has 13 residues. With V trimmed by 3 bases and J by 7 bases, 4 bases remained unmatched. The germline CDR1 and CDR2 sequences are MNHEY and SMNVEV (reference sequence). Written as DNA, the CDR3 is TGTGCCAGCAGTTTCCTCGGACAGGGTGAAGCTTTCTTT. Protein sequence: CASSFLGQGEAFF.